The clone carrying this T cell receptor (beta chain) was counted only a few times. Its antigen is currently unknown. This sample was taken from a study of cytomegalovirus exposure and HLA in healthy donors. CDR1 and CDR2 (germline): SGDLS, YYNGEE. The CDR3 is 14 amino acids. Germline trimming cut 3 bases from V and 5 bases from J; bases unmatched to any gene: 6. Study-wide results and caveats: In a later analysis, V- and J-gene trimming of beta chains associated with a DCLRE1C missense variant, replicated independently.

Use of 60 Vbeta and 13 Jbeta primers characterized the PCR. The data were produced by immunoSEQ multiplex PCR, yet TCRdb's version contains in-frame clones alone and is incomplete. The sample lists about 110,000 clones; about 79% were seen once. Sequencing input: PBMCs. This clonotype was obtained from a man aged 45-65 years in good health and CMV-seropositive. The genes are TRBV9 and TRBJ2-3; 7 nucleotides line up with TRBD2. The CDR3 coding sequence is TGTGCCAGCAGCGGTGGTACGGGAGGAGATACGCAGTATTTT. It encodes CASSGGTGGDTQYF.